The sequence of this TCR beta chain was determined in a study of cytomegalovirus exposure and HLA in healthy donors. The germline CDR1 and CDR2 sequences are WSHSY and SAAADI. The CDR3 runs to 16 residues. V shed 2 bases and J shed 3 bases, with 16 bases lying between them. The PCR made use of 60 Vbeta and 13 Jbeta primers. Method: immunoSEQ multiplex PCR; TCRdb's copy keeps in-frame clones and lacks some. The sample lists 100,000 to 150,000 clones, 70% to 80% occurring once. This TCR derives from a man aged 50 or older in good health and CMV-seronegative. Sequencing was carried out using PBMCs. The gene calls are TRBV10-2 and TRBJ1-2; D unresolved. CDR3 coding DNA: TGCGCCAGCAGTGAGAGTCGAATTTCCCTAGACTATGGCTACACCTTC. Amino acid sequence: CASSESRISLDYGYTF.